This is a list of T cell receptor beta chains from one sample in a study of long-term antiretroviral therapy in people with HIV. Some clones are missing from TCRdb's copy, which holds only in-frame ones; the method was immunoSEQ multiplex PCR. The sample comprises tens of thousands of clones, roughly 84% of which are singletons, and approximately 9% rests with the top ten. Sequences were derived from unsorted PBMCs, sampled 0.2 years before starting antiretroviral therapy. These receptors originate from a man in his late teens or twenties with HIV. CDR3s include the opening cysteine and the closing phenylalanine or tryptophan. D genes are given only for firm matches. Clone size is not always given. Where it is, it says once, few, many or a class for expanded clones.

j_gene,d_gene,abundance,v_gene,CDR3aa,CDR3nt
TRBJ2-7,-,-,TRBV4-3,CASSEGRRIGREQYF,TGCGCCAGCAGCGAAGGCCGGAGAATTGGTCGCGAGCAGTACTTC
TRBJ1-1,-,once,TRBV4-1,CASSQDGFGNTEAFF,TGCGCCAGCAGCCAAGATGGGTTTGGGAACACTGAAGCTTTCTTT
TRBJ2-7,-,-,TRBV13,CASSLGGGEAYEQYF,TGTGCCAGCAGCTTGGGAGGGGGCGAGGCCTACGAGCAGTACTTC
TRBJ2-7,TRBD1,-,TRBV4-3,CASSQGRQGSYEQYF,TGCGCCAGCAGCCAAGGGAGACAGGGGAGCTACGAGCAGTACTTC
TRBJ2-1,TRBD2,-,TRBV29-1,CSVMTSGSGGQFF,TGCAGCGTAATGACTAGCGGGAGTGGGGGGCAGTTCTTC
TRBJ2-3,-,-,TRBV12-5,CASGFRLSSTDTQYF,TGTGCTAGTGGTTTTCGGCTCTCTAGCACAGATACGCAGTATTTT
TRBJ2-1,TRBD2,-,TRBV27,CASSFGGAGGNEQFF,TGTGCCAGCAGTTTCGGGGGGGCCGGTGGGAATGAGCAGTTCTTC
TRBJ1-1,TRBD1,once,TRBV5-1,CASSPTQGADDTEAFF,TGCGCCAGCAGCCCCACACAGGGGGCGGATGACACTGAAGCTTTCTTT
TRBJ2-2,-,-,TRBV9,CASSVEYREAGELFF,TGTGCCAGCAGCGTAGAATACAGGGAAGCCGGGGAGCTGTTTTTT
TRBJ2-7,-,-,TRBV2,CASSGAAIGPYEQYF,TGTGCCAGCAGTGGGGCGGCTATAGGGCCCTACGAGCAGTACTTC
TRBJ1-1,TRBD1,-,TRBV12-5,CASGYVGTVVAFF,TGTGCTAGTGGTTATGTCGGGACAGTTGTTGCTTTCTTT
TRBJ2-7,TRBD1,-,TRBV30,CALGPPGTGSYEQYF,TGTGCCTTAGGGCCCCCTGGGACAGGGTCCTACGAGCAGTACTTC
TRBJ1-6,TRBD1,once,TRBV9,CASSSGQGNSPLHF,TGTGCCAGCAGCTCGGGACAGGGGAATTCACCCCTCCACTTT
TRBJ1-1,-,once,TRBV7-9,CASSDNRALGTEAFF,TGTGCCAGCAGCGACAACAGGGCATTAGGCACTGAAGCTTTCTTT
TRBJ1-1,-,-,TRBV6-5,CATNRVEDTEAFF,TGTGCCACCAATAGGGTGGAGGACACTGAAGCTTTCTTT
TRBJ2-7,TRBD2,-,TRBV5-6,CASSLMWGGIYEQYF,TGTGCCAGCAGCTTGATGTGGGGGGGAATCTACGAGCAGTACTTC
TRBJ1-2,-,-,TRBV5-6,CASTYPWGGIGYTF,TGTGCCAGCACCTATCCCTGGGGGGGCATTGGCTACACCTTC
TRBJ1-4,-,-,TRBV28,CASSPDYPRKQTWNEKLFF,TGTGCCAGCAGTCCCGATTACCCGCGAAAGCAGACCTGGAATGAAAAACTGTTTTTT
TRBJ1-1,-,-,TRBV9,CASSPHTNTEAFF,TGTGCCAGCAGCCCCCACACGAACACTGAAGCTTTCTTT
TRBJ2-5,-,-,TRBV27,CASSRTDEETQYF,TGTGCCAGCAGTCGGACGGACGAAGAGACCCAGTACTTC
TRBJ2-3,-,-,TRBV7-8,CASSPFLGTDTQYF,TGTGCCAGCAGCCCGTTCTTAGGGACAGATACGCAGTATTTT
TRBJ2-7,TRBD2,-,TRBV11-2,CASTYGGSEREQYF,TGTGCCAGCACCTACGGCGGGAGCGAAAGAGAGCAGTACTTC
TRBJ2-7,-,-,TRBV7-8,CASSPGLAKEEQYF,TGTGCCAGCAGCCCGGGACTGGCGAAGGAGGAGCAGTACTTC
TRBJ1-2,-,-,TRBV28,CASTFEGLDYGYTF,TGTGCCAGCACCTTCGAAGGTCTAGACTATGGCTACACCTTC
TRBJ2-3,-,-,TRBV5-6,CASSLGRGTDTQYF,TGTGCCAGCAGCTTGGGAAGGGGGACAGATACGCAGTATTTT
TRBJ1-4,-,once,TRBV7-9,CASSFGGEKLFF,TGTGCCAGCAGCTTTGGGGGAGAAAAACTGTTTTTT
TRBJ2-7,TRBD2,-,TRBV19,CASSHLAGGVYEQYF,TGTGCCAGTAGCCATCTCGCGGGGGGTGTCTACGAGCAGTACTTC
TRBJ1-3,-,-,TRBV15,CATSSGEGNTIYF,TGTGCCACCAGCAGCGGAGAAGGAAACACCATATATTTT
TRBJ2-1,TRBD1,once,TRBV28,CASVPYRGEAIYNEQFF,TGTGCCAGTGTCCCCTACAGGGGCGAAGCGATATACAATGAGCAGTTCTTC
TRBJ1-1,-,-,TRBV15,CATSRDREGTEAFF,TGTGCCACCAGCAGAGATAGGGAGGGCACTGAAGCTTTCTTT
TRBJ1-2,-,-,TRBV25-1,CASSTTRGRARGYTF,TGTGCCAGCAGTACCACCCGGGGGAGGGCTCGGGGCTACACCTTC
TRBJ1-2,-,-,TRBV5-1,CASSLARWVVYGYTF,TGCGCCAGCAGCTTGGCCAGGTGGGTAGTATATGGCTACACCTTC
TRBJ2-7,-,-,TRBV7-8,CASSLGGGYNEQYF,TGTGCCAGCAGCTTAGGGGGAGGCTATAACGAGCAGTACTTC
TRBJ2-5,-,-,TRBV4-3,CASSQYPAQETQYF,TGCGCCAGCAGCCAATATCCAGCTCAAGAGACCCAGTACTTC
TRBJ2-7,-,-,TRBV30,CAWSVQAGTYEQYF,TGTGCCTGGAGTGTACAGGCGGGAACCTACGAGCAGTACTTC